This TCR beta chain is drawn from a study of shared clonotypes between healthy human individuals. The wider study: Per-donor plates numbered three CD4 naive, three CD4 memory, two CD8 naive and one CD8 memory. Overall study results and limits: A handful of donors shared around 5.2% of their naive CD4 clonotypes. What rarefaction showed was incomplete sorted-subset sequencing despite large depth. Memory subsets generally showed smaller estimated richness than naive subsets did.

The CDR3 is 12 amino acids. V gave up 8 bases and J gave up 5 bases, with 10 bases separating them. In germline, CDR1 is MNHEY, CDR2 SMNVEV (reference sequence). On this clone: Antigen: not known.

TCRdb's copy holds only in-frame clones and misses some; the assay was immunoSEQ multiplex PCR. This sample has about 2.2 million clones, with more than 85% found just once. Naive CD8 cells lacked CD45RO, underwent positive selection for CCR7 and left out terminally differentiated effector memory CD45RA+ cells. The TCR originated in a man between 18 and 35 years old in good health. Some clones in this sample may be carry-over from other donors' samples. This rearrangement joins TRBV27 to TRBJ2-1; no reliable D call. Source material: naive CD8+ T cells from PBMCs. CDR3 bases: TGTGCCAGCTATACAAGAAACAATGAGCAGTTCTTC. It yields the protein CASYTRNNEQFF.